Below, one TCR beta chain is given with its context. This sample is drawn from a study of chemoradiotherapy in HPV16-positive cancers. V lost 5 bases and J 6 bases, leaving 23 bases between the germline ends. CDR1 is SGHAT and CDR2 is FQNNGV in the germline V gene. This CDR3 is 17 amino acids long. Produced via immunoSEQ multiplex PCR; TCRdb's table is partial and in-frame only. The repertoire holds nearly 5,000 clones, with roughly 90% as singletons. This TCR came from a human donor with HPV-associated anogenital cancer. Sequencing was performed on tumor tissue, taken from a patient who underwent chemoradiotherapy. The gene calls are TRBV11-2 and TRBJ2-1; weak D call: TRBD1 (8 bases). CDR3 DNA: TGTGCCAGCAGCACAGGGGGTTGGGGGGGCCAACCCAATGAGCAGTTCTTC. Translating it yields CASSTGGWGGQPNEQFF. Drawing the rest from reference TRBV11-2 and TRBJ2-1, the complete variable domain is EAGVAQSPRYKIIEKRQSVAFWCNPISGHATLYWYQQILGQGPKLLIQFQNNGVVDDSQLPKDRFSAERLKGVDSTLKIQPAKLEDSAVYLCASSTGGWGGQPNEQFFGPGTRLTVL.